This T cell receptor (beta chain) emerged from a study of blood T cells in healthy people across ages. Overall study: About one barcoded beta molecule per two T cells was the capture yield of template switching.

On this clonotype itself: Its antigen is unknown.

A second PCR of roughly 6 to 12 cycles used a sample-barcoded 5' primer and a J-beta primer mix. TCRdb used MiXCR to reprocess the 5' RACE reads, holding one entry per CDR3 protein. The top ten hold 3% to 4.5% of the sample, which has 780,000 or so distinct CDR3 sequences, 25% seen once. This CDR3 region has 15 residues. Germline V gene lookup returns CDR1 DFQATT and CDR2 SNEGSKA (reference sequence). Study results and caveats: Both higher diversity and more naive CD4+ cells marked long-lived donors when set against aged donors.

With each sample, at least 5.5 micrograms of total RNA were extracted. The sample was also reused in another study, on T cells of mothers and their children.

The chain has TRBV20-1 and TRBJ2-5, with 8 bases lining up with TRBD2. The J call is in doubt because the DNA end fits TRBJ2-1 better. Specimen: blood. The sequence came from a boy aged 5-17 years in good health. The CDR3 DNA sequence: TGCAGTGCTAGGCCCGGGGGGGGCCAATTCAATGAGCAGTTCTTC. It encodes CSARPGGGQFNEQFF.